These 15 T cell receptor beta chains were all obtained from the same sample, sequenced in a study of Graves' ophthalmopathy and Graves' hyperthyroidism. CDR3 regions of TCR beta were amplified from RNA transcripts. An initial RT-PCR round employing HTBI primers preceded a second-round multiplex PCR. Via MiXCR, TCRdb re-called the multiplex PCR reads, giving one row per CDR3 protein. The table lists more than 1,000,000 distinct CDR3 sequences, approximately 35% of them singletons, with 11% in the top ten. Sequenced sample: peripheral blood or thyroid tissue (not recorded which). These receptors originate from an adult man with Graves' hyperthyroidism.

This clonotype was recorded many times. The V gene is TRBV7-9, the J gene TRBJ2-7; the match to TRBD2 covers 10 bases. Germline V CDR1 and CDR2: SEHNR, FQNEAQ (reference sequence). V shed 3 bases and J 7 bases; nucleotides not matched to a gene: 9. The CDR3 covers 15 residues. CDR3 loop: CASSFVAGGSREQYF. DNA of the CDR3: TGTGCCAGCAGCTTCGTAGCGGGGGGATCTAGGGAGCAGTACTTC.

The chain carries TRBV5-1 and TRBJ2-5; D is possibly TRBD2 (6 bases). The CDR3 consists of 15 residues. Trimming took 0 bases from V and 3 from J, leaving 12 bases between them. Germline CDR1 SGHRS, CDR2 YFSETQ. The CDR3 DNA reads TGCGCCAGCAGCTTGGCGGGGACTGCTGAAGAGACCCAGTACTTC. It encodes CASSLAGTAEETQYF.

In regard to this clonotype: One end of the junction does not line up with germline, which may come from a read error. DNA for the CDR3: TGTGTCAGCAGCCCACGCCTAGCGGGAATGTCCGTAGAGACCCAGTACTTC. It encodes CVSSPRLAGMSVETQYF. This rearrangement joins TRBV7-7 to TRBJ2-5; 9 nucleotides align to TRBD2. The length of the CDR3 is 17 residues. Germline lookup yields CDR1 SSHAT and CDR2 FNYEAQ (reference sequence).

The V and J genes are TRBV2 and TRBJ1-3, with TRBD1 matching over 9 bases. CDR3 length equals 15 residues. V shed 2 bases, J shed 4 bases, and the junction held 3 bases outside the gene matches. Looked up from germline, CDR1 is SNHLY and CDR2 is FYNNEI. For the CDR3, the DNA is TGTGCCAGCAGTGAACGGGGGACAGGGGGAAACACCATATATTTT. Translated, it gives CASSERGTGGNTIYF.

V gene TRBV28 combines with J gene TRBJ2-7; D call uncertain. V lost 6 bases to trimming and J lost 2 bases, with 8 bases between them. Germline-derived CDR1 and CDR2 are MDHEN and SYDVKM. The CDR3 sequence is 12 residues long. This chain's CDR3 is CASRALPYEQYF. The CDR3 nucleotides are TGTGCCAGCAGGGCACTTCCCTACGAGCAGTACTTC.

Remarks on this clonotype: The junction differs from germline at one of its ends, possibly a read error. This sequence joins TRBV9 and TRBJ1-1, with D maybe TRBD1 (6 bases). The CDR3 consists of 13 residues. Per the germline V gene, CDR1 is SGDLS and CDR2 is YYNGEE. The CDR3 loop is CASSVSPLVPGHF. The CDR3 nucleotides are TGTGCCAGCAGCGTATCCCCCTTAGTTCCGGGACATTTT.

This clonotype has only a few counts. A read error may explain this, as a much larger clone is one base away. This sequence joins TRBV2 and TRBJ1-2, with D uncertain. The CDR3 is 16 residues long. Trimming pared 10 bases from V and 2 bases from J, leaving 23 bases between. Germline V gene data show CDR1 as SNHLY and CDR2 as FYNNEI. The CDR3 DNA sequence: TGTGCCAACAGCGACACCGTCCCAGCAGGAAACTATGGCTACACCTTC. Amino acids: CANSDTVPAGNYGYTF.

This clonotype appeared a few times. A clone one base away is much larger, so this may be a read error. V is TRBV10-3 and J is TRBJ2-6; 7 nucleotides align to TRBD1. Germline V gives CDR1 ENHRY, CDR2 SYGVKD. This CDR3 has 18 amino acids. The CDR3 region is CAISESLGQNSGGNVLTF. CDR3 coding DNA: TGTGCCATCAGTGAGTCGTTGGGACAGAACTCTGGGGGCAACGTCCTGACTTTC.

This clonotype was seen more than once but under ten times. The chain links TRBV4-3 to TRBJ1-2, with D unclear. The CDR3 is 13 residues long. From germline, CDR1 is LGHNA and CDR2 YSLEER. V was clipped by 8 bases and J by 8 bases, with 18 bases between them. The CDR3 sequence is CASSLTQTGGYTF. CDR3 in DNA: TGCGCCAGCTCCCTGACCCAAACCGGGGGCTACACCTTC.

The CDR3 DNA reads as TGCAGTGCTAGAGATAGCAGCTCCCCCTCTGGGGCCAACGTCCTGACTTTC. The encoded protein is CSARDSSSPSGANVLTF. The chain recombines TRBV20-1 with TRBJ2-6; D is undetermined. Trimming took 0 bases from V and 0 from J, leaving 12 bases between them. Germline loops: CDR1 DFQATT, CDR2 SNEGSKA (reference sequence). This CDR3 comprises 17 residues.

This clonotype occurred many times. This chain uses TRBV20-1 with TRBJ2-7; D not resolved. CDR3 length: 13 amino acids. Germline values: CDR1 DFQATT, CDR2 SNEGSKA (reference sequence). V shed 7 bases and J shed 6 bases, with 19 bases lying between them. DNA for the CDR3: TGCAGTGTTTCGGTTTCCGTCCCCGGCGAGCAGTACTTC. Its protein is CSVSVSVPGEQYF.

This clonotype was detected ten times or more. This chain links TRBV7-8 with TRBJ2-7; no reliable D call. V shed 2 bases and J shed 2 bases, with 7 bases lying between them. The CDR3 loop spans 13 amino acids. The germline V gene has CDR1 SGHVS and CDR2 FQNEAQ. The CDR3 DNA sequence: TGTGCCAGCAGCTTACCCAGACCCTACGAGCAGTACTTC. It translates to CASSLPRPYEQYF.

As concerns this clonotype: With a much larger clone just one base away, this may be a read error. The rearrangement uses TRBV7-9 and TRBJ2-5; D is uncertain. CDR3 size: 13 residues. The germline V gene has CDR1 SEHNR and CDR2 FQNEAQ (reference sequence). V lost 5 bases, J lost 6 bases, and 13 bases lay in between. CDR3 DNA sequence: TGTGCCAGCAGCGCGAACCAGGCGAAGACCCAGTACTTC. Residues: CASSANQAKTQYF. The complete variable domain, with remaining parts taken from reference TRBV7-9 and TRBJ2-5, reads DTGVSQNPRHKITKRGQNVTFRCDPISEHNRLYWYRQTLGQGPEFLTYFQNEAQLEKSRLLSDRFSAERPKGSFSTLEIQRTEQGDSAMYLCASSANQAKTQYFGPGTRLLVL.

This clonotype was counted ten times or more. The chain employs TRBV7-9 and TRBJ1-2; no clear D. Germline CDR1 reads SEHNR; CDR2 reads FQNEAQ (reference sequence). Trimming stripped 1 base from V and 8 bases from J, with 8 bases between. CDR3 length equals 12 residues. CDR3 coding DNA: TGTGCCAGCAGCTTAGGAGCACGGGGCTACACCTTC. Translating gives CASSLGARGYTF.

This clonotype has ten or more counts. J is TRBJ1-2 and V is TRBV5-8, with 8 bases lining up with TRBD1. Trimming took 6 bases from V and 7 from J; bases not matched to a gene: 8. The length of the CDR3 is 13 residues. CDR1 SGHTS and CDR2 YDEGEE come from the germline V gene. The CDR3 bases are TGTGCCAGCACCATGACAGGGGAGGGTGGCTACACCTTC. Translation: CASTMTGEGGYTF. The full variable domain, completed using reference TRBV5-8 and TRBJ1-2, is EAGVTQSPTHLIKTRGQQATLRCSPISGHTSVYWYQQALGLGLQFLLWYDEGEERNRGNFPPRFSGRQFPNYSSELNVNALELEDSALYLCASTMTGEGGYTFGSGTRLTVV.